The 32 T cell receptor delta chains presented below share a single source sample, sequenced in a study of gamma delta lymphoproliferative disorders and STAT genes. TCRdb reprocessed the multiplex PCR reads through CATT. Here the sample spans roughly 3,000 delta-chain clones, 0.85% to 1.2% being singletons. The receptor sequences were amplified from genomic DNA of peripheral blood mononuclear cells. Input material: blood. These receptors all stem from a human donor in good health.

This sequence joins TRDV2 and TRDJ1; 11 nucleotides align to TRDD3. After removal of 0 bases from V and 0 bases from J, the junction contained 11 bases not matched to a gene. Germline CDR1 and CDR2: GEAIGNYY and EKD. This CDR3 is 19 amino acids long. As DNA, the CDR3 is TGTGCCTGTGACACCTTGTTTGGGGGATACGAGCGGTACACCGATAAACTCATCTTT. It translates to CACDTLFGGYERYTDKLIF.

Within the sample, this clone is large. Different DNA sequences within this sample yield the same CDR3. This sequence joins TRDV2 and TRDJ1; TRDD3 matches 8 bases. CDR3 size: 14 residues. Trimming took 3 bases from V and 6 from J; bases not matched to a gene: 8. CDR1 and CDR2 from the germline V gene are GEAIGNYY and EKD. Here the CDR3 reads CACDPLGDSNKLIF. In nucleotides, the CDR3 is TGTGCCTGTGACCCTCTGGGGGACAGCAATAAACTCATCTTT.

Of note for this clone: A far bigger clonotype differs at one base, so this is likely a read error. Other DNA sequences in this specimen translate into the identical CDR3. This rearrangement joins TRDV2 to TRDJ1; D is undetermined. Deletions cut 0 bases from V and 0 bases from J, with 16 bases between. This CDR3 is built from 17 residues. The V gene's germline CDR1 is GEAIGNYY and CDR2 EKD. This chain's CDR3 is CACDTVDNFMDTDKLIF. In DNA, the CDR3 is TGTGCCTGTGACACCGTTGATAACTTTATGGACACCGATAAACTCATCTTT.

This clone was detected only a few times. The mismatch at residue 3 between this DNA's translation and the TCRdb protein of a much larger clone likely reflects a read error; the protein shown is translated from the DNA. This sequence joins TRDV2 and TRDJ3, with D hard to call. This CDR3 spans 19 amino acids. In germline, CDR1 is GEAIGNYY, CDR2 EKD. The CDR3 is CARDRIGGKSSWDTRQMFF. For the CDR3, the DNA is TGTGCCCGTGACAGGATTGGAGGGAAAAGCTCCTGGGACACCCGACAGATGTTTTTC.

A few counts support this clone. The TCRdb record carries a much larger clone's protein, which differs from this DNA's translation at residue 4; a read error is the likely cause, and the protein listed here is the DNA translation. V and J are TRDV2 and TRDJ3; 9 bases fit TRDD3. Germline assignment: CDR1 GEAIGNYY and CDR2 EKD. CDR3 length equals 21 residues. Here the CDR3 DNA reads TGTGCCTGTGTCACCGTCAGAGACTGGGGGACTGGATCCTGGGACACCCGACAGATGTTTTTC. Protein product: CACVTVRDWGTGSWDTRQMFF.

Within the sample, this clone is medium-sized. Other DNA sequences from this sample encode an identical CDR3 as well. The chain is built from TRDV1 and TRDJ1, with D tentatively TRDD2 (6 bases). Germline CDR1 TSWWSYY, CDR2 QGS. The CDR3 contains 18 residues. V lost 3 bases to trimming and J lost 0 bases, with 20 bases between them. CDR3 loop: CALGDFLHWLSHTDKLIF. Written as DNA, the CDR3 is TGTGCTCTTGGGGACTTCCTTCACTGGCTCTCCCACACCGATAAACTCATCTTT.

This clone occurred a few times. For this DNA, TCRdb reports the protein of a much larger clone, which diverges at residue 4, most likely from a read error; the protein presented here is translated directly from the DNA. CDR3 in amino acids: CACGTVADWGIRGVTDKLIF. The CDR3 DNA follows: TGTGCCTGTGGCACCGTCGCCGACTGGGGGATACGCGGGGTCACCGATAAACTCATCTTT. The V and J genes are TRDV2 and TRDJ1; 13 nucleotides align to TRDD3. This CDR3 has 20 amino acids. Per germline, CDR1 GEAIGNYY and CDR2 EKD.

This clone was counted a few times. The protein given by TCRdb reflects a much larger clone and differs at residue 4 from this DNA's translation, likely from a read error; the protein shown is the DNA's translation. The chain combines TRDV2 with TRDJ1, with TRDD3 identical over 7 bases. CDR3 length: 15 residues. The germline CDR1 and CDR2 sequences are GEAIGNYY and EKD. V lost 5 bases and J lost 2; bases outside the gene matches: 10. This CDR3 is CACGTGDLSTDKLIF. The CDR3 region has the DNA TGTGCCTGTGGCACTGGGGATCTTTCTACCGATAAACTCATCTTT.

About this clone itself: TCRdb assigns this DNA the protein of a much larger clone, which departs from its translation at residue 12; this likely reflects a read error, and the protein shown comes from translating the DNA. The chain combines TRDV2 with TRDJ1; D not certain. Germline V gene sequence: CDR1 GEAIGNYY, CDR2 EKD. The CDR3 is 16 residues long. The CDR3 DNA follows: TGTGCCTGTGACCCCATAATCGCGGGAGACACCGGTAAACTCATCTTT. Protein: CACDPIIAGDTGKLIF.

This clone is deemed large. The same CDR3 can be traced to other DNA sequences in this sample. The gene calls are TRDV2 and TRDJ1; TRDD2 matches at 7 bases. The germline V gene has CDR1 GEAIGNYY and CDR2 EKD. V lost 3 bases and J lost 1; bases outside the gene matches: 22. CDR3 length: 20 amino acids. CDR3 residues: CACDPLPNFSYGAPTDKLIF. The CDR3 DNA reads TGTGCCTGTGACCCGCTCCCCAACTTTTCCTACGGGGCGCCCACCGATAAACTCATCTTT.

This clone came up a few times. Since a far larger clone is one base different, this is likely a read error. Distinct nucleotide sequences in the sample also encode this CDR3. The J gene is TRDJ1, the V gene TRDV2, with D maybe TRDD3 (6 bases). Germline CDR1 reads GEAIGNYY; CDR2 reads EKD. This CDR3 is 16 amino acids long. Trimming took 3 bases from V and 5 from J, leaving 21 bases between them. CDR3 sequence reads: CACDPLGEGETDKLIF. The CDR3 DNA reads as TGTGCCTGTGACCCACTGGGAGAGGGGGAGACTGATAAACTCATCTTT.

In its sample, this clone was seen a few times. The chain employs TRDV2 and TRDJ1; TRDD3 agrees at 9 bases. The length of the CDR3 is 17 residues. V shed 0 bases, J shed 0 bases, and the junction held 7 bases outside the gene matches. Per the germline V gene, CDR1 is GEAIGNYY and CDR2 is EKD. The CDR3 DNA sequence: TGTGCCTGTGACACCCTGGGGGATCCCATTGACACCGATAAACTCATCTTT. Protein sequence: CACDTLGDPIDTDKLIF.

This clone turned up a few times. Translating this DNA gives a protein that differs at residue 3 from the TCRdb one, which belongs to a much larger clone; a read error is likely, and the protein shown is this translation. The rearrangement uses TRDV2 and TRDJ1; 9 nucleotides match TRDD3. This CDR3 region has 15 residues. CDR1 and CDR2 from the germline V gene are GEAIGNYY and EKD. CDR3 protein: CARDTVGDRADKLIF. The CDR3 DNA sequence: TGTGCCCGTGACACCGTGGGGGATAGGGCCGATAAACTCATCTTT.

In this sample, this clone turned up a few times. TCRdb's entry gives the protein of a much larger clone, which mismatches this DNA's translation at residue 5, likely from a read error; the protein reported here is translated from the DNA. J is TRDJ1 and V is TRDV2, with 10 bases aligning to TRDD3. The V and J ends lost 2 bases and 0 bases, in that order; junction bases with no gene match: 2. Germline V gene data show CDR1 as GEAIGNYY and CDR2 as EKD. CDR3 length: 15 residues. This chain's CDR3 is CACDSLGDNTDKLIF. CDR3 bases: TGTGCCTGTGACAGTCTGGGGGATAACACCGATAAACTCATCTTT.

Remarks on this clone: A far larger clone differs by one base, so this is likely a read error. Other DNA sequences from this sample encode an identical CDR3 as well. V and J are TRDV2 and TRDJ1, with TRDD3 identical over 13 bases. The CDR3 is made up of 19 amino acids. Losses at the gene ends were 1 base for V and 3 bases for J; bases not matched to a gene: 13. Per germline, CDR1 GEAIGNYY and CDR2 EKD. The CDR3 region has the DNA TGTGCCTGTGACACTTTACTGGGGGATACGCGAAGAGGGCCCGATAAACTCATCTTT. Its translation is CACDTLLGDTRRGPDKLIF.

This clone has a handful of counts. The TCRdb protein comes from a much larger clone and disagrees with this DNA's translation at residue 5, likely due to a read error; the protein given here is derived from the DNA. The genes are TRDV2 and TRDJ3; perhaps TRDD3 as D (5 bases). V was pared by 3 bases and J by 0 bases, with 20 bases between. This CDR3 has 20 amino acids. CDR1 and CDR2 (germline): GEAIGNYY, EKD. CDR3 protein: CACDWIAGGTSSWDTRQMFF. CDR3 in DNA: TGTGCCTGTGACTGGATAGCCGGGGGTACTAGCTCCTGGGACACCCGACAGATGTTTTTC.

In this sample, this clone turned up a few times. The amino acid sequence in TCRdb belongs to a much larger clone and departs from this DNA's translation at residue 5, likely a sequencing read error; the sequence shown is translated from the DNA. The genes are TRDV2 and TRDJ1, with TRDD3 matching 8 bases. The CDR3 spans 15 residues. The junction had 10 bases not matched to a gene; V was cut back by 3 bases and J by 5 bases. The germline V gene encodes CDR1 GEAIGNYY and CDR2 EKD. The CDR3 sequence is CACDPWGTPGDKLIF. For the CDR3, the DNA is TGTGCCTGTGACCCCTGGGGGACCCCGGGGGATAAACTCATCTTT.

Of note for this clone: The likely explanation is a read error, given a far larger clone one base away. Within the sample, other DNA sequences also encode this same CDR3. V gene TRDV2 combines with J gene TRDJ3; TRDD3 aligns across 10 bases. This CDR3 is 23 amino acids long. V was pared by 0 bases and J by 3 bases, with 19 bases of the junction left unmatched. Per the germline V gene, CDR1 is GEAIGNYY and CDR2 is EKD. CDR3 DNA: TGTGCCTGTGACACCGTCTCTGGGGGGGGATACGCCTCGCAGGACTGGGACACCCGACAGATGTTTTTC. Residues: CACDTVSGGGYASQDWDTRQMFF.

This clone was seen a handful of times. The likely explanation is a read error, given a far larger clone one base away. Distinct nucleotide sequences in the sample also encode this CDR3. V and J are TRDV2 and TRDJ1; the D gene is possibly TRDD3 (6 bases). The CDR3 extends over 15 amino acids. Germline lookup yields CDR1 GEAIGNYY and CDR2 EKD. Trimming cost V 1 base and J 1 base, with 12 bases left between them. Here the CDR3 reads CACDTGDLSTDKLIF. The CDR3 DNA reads TGTGCCTGTGACACTGGGGATCTTTCCACCGATAAACTCATCTTT.

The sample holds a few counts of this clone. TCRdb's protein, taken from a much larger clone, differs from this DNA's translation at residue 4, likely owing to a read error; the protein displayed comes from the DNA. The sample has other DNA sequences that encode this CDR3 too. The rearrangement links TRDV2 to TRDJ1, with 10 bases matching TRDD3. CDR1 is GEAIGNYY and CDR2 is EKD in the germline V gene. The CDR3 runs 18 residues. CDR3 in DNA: TGCGCCTGTGGCCGGCTAGGTGCACTGGGGGATGACACCGATAAACTCATCTTT. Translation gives CACGRLGALGDDTDKLIF.

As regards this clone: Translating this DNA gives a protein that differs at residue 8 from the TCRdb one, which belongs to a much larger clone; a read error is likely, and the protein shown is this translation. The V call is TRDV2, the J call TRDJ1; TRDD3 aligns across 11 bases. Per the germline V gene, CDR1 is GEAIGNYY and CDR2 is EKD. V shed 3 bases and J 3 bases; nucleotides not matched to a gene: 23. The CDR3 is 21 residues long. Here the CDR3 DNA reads TGTGCCTGTGACCCTATGCGTTCTGGGGGATACAGGGCTTACGAACCCGATAAACTCATCTTT. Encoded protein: CACDPMRSGGYRAYEPDKLIF.

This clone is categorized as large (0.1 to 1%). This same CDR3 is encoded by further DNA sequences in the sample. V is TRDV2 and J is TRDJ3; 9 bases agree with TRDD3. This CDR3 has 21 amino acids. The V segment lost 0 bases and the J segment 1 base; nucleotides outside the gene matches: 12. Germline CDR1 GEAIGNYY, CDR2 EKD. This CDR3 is CACDTVRDWGTGSWDTRQMFF. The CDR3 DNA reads TGTGCCTGTGACACCGTCAGAGACTGGGGGACTGGATCCTGGGACACCCGACAGATGTTTTTC.

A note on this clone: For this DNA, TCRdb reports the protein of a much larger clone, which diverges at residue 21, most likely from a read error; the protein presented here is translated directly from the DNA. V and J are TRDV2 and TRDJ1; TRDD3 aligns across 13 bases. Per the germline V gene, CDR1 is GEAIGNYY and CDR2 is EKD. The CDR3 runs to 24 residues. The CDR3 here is CACDTLGLRLGDTETDLYTDRLIF. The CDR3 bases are TGTGCCTGTGACACCTTGGGTCTTAGACTGGGGGATACGGAAACCGACCTGTACACCGATAGACTCATCTTT.

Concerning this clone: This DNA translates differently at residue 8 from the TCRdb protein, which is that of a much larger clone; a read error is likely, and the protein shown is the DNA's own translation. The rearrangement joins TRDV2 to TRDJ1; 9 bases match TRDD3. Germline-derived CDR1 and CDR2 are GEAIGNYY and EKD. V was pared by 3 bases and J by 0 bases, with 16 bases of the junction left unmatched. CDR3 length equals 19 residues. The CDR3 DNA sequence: TGTGCCTGTGACCCTGTTGCGGCTGGGGGATTCGGGTACACCGATAAACTCATCTTT. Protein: CACDPVAAGGFGYTDKLIF.

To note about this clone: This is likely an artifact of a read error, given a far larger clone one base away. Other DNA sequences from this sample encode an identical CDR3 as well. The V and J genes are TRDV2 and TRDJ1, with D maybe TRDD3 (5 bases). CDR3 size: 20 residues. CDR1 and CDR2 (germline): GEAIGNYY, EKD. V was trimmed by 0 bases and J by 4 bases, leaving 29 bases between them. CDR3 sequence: CACDTVSGGQLDVPLDKLIF. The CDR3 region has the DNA TGTGCCTGTGACACCGTGTCAGGGGGCCAATTGGATGTGCCACTCGATAAACTCATCTTT.

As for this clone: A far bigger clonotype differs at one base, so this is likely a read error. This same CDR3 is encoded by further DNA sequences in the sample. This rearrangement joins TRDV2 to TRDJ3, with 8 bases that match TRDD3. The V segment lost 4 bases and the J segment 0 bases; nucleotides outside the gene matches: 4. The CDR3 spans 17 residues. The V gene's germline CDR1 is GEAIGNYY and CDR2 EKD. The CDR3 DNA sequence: TGTGCCTGTGATACCACTGGGGGCTCCTGGGACACCCGACAGATGTTTTTC. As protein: CACDTTGGSWDTRQMFF.

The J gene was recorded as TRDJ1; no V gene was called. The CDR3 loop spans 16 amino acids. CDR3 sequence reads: CASPPAAGADTDKLIF. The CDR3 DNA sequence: TGTGCCTCCCCCCCCGCAGCGGGGGCCGACACCGATAAACTCATCTTT.

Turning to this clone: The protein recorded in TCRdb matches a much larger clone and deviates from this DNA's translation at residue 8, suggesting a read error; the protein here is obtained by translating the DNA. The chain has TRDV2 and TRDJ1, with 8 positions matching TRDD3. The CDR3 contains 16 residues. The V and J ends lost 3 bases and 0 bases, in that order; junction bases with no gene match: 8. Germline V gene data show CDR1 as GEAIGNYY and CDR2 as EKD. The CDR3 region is CACDLLGGTHTDKLIF. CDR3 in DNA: TGTGCCTGTGACCTACTGGGGGGTACGCACACCGATAAACTCATCTTT.

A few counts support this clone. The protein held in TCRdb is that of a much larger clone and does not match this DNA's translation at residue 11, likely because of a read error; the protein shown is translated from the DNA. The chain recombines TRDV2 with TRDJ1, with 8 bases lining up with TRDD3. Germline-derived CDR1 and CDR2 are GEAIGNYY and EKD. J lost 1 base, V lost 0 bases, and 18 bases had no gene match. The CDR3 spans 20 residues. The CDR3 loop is CACDTVADWGVRGVTDKLIF. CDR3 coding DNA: TGTGCCTGTGACACCGTCGCCGACTGGGGGGTACGCGGGGTCACCGATAAACTCATCTTT.

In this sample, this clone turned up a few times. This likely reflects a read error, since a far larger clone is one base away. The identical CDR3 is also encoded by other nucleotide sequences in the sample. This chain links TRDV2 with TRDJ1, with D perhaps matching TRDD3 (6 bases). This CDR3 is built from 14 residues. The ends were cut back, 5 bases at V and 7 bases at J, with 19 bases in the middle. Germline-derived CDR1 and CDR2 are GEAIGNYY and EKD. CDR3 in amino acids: CACVKLGRGGKLIF. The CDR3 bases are TGTGCCTGTGTTAAGCTGGGGCGTGGGGGTAAACTCATCTTT.

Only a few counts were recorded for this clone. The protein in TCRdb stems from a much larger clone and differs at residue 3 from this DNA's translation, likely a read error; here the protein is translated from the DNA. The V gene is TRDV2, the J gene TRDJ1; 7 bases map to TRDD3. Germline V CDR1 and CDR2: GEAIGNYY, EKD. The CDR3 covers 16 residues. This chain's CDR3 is CARDTVGGSYTDKLIF. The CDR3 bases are TGTGCCCGTGACACCGTGGGGGGATCCTATACCGATAAACTCATCTTT.

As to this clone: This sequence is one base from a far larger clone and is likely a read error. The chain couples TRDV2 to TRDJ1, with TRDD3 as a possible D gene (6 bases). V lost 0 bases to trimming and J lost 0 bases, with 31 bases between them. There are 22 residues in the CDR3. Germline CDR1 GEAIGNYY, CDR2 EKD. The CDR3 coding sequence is TGTGCCTGTGACACCGGAGTCGAATTGGTGGGGGCCCTAACGCCCTACACCGATAAACTCATCTTT. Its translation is CACDTGVELVGALTPYTDKLIF.